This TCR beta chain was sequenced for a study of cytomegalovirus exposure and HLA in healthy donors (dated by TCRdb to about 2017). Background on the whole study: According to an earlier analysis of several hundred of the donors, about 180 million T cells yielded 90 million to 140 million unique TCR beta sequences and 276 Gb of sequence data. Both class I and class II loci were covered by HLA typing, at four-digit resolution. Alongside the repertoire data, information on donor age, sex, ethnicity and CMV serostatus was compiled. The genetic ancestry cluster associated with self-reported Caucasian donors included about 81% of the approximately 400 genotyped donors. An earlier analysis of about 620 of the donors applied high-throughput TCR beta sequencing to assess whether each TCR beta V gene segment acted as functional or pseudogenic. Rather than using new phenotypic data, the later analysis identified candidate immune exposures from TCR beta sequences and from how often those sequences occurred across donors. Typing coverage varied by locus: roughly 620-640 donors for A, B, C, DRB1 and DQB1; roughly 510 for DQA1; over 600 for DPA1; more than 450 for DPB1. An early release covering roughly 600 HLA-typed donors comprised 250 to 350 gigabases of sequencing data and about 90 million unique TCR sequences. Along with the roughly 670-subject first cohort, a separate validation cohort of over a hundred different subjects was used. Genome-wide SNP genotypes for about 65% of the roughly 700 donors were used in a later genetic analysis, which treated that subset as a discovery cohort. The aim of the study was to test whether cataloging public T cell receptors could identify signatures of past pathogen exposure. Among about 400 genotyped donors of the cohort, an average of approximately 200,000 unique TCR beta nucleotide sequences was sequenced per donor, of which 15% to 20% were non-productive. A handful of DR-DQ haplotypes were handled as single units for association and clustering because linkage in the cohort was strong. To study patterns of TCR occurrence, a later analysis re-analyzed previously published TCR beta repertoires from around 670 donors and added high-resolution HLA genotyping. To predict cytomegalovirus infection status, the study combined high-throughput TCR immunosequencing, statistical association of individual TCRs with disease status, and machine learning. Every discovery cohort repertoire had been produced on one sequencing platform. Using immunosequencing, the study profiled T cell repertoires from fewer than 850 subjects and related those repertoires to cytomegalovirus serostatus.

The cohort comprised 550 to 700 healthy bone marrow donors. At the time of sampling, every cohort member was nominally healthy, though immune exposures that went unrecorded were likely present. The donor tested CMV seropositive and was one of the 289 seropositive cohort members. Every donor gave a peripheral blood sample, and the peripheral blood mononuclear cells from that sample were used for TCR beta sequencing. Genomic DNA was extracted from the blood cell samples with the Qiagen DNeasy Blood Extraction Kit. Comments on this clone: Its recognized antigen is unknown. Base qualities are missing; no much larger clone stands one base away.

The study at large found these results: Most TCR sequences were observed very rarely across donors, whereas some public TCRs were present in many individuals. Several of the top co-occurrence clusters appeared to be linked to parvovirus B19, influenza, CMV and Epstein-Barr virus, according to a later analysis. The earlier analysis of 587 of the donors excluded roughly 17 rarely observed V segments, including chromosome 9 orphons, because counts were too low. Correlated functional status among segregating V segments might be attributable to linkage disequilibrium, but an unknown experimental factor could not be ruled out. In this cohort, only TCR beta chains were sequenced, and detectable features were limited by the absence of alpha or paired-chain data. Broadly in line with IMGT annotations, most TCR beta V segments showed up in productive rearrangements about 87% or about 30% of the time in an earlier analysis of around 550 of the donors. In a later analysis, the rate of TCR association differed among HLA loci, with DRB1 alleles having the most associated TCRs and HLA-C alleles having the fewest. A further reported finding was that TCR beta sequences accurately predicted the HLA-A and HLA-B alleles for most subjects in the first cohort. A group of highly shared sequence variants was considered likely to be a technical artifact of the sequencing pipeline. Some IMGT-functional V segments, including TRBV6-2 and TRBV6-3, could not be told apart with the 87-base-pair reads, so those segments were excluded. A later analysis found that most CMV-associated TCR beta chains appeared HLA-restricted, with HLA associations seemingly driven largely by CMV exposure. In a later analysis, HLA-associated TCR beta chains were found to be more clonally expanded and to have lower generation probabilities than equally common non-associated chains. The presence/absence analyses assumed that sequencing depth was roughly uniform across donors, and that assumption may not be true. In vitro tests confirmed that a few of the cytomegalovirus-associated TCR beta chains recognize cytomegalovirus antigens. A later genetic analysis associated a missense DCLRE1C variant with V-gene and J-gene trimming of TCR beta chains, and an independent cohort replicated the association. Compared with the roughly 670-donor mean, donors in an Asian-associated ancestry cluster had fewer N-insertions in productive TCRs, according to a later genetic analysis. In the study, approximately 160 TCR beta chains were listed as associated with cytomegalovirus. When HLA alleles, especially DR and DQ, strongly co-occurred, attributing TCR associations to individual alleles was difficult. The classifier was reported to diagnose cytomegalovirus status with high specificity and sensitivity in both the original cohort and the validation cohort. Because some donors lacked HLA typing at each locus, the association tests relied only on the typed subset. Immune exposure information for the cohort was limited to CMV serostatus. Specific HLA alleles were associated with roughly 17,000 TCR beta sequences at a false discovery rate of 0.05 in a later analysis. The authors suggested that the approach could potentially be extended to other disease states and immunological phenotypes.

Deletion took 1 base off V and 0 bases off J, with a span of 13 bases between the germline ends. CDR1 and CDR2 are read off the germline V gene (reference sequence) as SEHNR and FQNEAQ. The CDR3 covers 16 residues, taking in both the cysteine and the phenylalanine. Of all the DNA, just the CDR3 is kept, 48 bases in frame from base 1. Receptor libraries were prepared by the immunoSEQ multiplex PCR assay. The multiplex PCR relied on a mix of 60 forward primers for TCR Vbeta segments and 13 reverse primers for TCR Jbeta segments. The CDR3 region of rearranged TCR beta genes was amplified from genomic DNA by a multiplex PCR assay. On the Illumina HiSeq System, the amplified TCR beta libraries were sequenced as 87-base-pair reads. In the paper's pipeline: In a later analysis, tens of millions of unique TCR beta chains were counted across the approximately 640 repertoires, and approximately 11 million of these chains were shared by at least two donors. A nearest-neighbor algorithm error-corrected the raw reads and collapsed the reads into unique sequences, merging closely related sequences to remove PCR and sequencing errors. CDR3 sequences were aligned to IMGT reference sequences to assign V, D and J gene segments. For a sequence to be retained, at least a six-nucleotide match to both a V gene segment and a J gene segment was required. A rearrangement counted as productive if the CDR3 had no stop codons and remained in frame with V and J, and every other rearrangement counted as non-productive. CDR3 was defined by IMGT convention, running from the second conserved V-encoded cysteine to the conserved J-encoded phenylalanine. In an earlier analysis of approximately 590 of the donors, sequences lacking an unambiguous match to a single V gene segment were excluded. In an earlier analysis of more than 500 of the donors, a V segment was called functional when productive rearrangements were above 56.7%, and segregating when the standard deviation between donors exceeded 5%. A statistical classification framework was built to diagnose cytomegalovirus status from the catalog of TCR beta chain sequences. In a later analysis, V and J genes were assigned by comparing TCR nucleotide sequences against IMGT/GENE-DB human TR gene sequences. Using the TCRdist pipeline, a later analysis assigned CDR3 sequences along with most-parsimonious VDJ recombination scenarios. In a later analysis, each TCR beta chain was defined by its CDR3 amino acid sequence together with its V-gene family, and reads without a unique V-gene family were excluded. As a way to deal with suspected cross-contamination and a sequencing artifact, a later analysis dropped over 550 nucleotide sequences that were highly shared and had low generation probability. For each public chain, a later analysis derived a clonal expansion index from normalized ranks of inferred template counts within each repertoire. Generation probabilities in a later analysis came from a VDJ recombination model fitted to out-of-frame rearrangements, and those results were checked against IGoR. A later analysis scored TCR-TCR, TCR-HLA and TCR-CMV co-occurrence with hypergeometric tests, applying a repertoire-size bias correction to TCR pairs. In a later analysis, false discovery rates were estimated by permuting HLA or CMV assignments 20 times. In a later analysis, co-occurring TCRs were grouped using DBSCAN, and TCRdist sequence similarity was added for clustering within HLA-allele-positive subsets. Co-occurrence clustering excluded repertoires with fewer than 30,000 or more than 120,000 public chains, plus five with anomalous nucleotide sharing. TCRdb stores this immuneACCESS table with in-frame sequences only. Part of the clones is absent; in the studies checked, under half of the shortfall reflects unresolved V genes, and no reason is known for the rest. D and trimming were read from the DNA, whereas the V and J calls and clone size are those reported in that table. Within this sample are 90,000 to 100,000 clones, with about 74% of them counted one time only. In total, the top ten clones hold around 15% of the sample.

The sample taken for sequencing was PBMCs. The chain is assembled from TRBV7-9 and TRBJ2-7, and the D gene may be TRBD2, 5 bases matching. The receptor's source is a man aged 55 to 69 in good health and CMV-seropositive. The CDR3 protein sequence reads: CASSLGGLGISYEQYF. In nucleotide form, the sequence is TGTGCCAGCAGCTTAGGAGGGCTGGGGATCTCCTACGAGCAGTACTTC.